Listed below are T cell receptor beta chains from one sample, sequenced in a study of graft-versus-host responses after intestinal transplantation. TCRdb keeps only in-frame clones here, not all; method: immunoSEQ multiplex PCR. This table has roughly 62,000 clones, more than 75% appearing once. The sample here was PBMCs, taken roughly 120 days after intestinal transplantation. Every receptor here comes from a human patient who received an intestinal transplant, so some T cells may come from the graft donor. The conserved cysteine and the conserved F or W are not part of the CDR3 here.

CDR3 protein | J gene | V gene
SVRTGFDYEQY | TRBJ2-7 | TRBV29-1
ASSLNPGGIGYT | TRBJ1-2 | TRBV7-2
ASSLATGGGETQY | TRBJ2-5 | TRBV5-1
ASSFRPSDTGELF | TRBJ2-2 | TRBV5-6
ASSRTWGGTTYEQY | TRBJ2-7 | TRBV18
ASRAWDRDKSLH | TRBJ1-6 | TRBV6-1
ASSYSHRVMYNEQF | TRBJ2-1 | TRBV6-5
ASSDRDRGMNTEAF | TRBJ1-1 | TRBV2
ASSSPAGVWDEQF | TRBJ2-1 | TRBV7-9
ASSLRGLAVQETQY | TRBJ2-5 | TRBV5-1
ASSSRLGRAGGGQPQH | TRBJ1-5 | TRBV5-4
ASSLRDRVGYT | TRBJ1-2 | TRBV5-5
ASSTQGLPANGYT | TRBJ1-2 | TRBV2
SVVGQSTEAF | TRBJ1-1 | TRBV29-1
ASSLVATNTDTQY | TRBJ2-3 | TRBV5-6
ATGFGGYEQY | TRBJ2-7 | TRBV10-3
ASSFSGTEAF | TRBJ1-1 | TRBV11-1
ASSRDASGANVLT | TRBJ2-6 | TRBV7-2
ASSYTTSGASYEQY | TRBJ2-7 | TRBV7-9
ASSYGDIGYGYT | TRBJ1-2 | TRBV6-5
SVYSGGPRRGQF | TRBJ2-1 | TRBV29-1
ASSPGGYEQY | TRBJ2-7 | TRBV28
ASSKGTSGSTDTQY | TRBJ2-3 | TRBV5-4
ASSLDNNYGYT | TRBJ1-2 | TRBV5-4
ASSFPSGGAEDTQY | TRBJ2-3 | TRBV28
ASRTGWYQPQH | TRBJ1-5 | TRBV19
ASSTTGMGDYGYT | TRBJ1-2 | TRBV27
ASSRGGQGATEQF | TRBJ2-1 | TRBV6-1
ASRVGTANGELF | TRBJ2-2 | TRBV6-6
KKAGGRRYSNQPQH | TRBJ1-5 | TRBV5-4
ASSLGPGTGVMNTEAF | TRBJ1-1 | TRBV5-4
ATIGETEAF | TRBJ1-1 | TRBV13
SAGRDTQY | TRBJ2-3 | TRBV29-1
ASSLAGGGYTEAF | TRBJ1-1 | TRBV5-1
ASSYPGQGDNEQF | TRBJ2-1 | TRBV28
SVERLAGDEQF | TRBJ2-1 | TRBV29-1
ASSYSGTGEAF | TRBJ1-1 | TRBV6-6
ASSPDRGSETQY | TRBJ2-5 | TRBV18
ASSMGLAVYNEQF | TRBJ2-1 | TRBV19
AISEGLTYEQY | TRBJ2-7 | TRBV10-3
ASSYLARDGYT | TRBJ1-2 | TRBV6-5
ASSPRSSEKTQY | TRBJ2-5 | TRBV5-1
ASSIPGFLNEQY | TRBJ2-7 | TRBV27
ASSSRHSTPNQPQH | TRBJ1-5 | TRBV28
ASSHVSRGGSSYEQY | TRBJ2-7 | TRBV4-1
SVRDTREQF | TRBJ2-1 | TRBV29-1
ASSRGVADDSYNEQF | TRBJ2-1 | TRBV5-1
ASGWGLGGRETQY | TRBJ2-5 | TRBV5-1
ASSPAPATNEKLF | TRBJ1-4 | TRBV28
ASSPDAANEQY | NA | TRBV18
ASSIRRTGLYNEQF | TRBJ2-1 | TRBV19